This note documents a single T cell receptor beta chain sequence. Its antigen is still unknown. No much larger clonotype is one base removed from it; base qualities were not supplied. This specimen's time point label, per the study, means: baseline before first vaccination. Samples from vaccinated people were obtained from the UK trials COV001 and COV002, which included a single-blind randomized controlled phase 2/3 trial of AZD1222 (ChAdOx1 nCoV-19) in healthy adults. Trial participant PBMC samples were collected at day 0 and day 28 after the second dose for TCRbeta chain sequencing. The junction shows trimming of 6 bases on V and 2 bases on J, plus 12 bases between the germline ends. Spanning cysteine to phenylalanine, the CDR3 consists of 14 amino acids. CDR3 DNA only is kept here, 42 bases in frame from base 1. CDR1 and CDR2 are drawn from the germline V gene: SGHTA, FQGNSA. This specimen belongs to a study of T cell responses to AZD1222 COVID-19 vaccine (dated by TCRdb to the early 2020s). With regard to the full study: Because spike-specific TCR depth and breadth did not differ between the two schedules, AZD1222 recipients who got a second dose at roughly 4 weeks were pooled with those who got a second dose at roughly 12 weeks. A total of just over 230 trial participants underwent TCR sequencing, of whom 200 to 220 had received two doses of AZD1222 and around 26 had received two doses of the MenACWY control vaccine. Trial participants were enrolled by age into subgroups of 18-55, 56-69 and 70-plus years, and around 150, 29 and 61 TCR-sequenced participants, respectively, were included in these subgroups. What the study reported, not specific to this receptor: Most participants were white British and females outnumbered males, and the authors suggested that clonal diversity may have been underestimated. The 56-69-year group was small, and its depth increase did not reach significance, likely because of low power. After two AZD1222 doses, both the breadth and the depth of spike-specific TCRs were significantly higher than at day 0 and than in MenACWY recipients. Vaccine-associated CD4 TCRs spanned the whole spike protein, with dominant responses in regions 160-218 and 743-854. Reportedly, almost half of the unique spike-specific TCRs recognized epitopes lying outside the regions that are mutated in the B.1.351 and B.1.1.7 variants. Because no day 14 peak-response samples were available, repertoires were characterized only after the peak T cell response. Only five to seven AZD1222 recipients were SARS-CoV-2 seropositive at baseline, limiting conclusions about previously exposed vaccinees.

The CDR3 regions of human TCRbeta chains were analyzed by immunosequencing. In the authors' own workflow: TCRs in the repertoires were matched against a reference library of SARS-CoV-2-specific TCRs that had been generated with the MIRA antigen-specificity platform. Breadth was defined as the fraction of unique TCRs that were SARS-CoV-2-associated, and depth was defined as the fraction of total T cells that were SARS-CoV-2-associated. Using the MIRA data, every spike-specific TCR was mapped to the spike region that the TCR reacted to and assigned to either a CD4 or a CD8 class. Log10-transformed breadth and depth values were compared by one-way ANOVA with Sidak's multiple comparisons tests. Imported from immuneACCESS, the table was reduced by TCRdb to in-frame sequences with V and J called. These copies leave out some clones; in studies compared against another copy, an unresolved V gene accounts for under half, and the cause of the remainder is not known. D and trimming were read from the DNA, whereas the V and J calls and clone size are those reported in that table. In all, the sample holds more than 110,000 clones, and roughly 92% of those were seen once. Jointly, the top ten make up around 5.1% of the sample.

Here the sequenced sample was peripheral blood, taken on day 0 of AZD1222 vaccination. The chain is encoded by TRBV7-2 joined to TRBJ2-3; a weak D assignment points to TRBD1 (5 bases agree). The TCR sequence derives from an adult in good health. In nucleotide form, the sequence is TGTGCCAGCAGGAAGGGGATCAACACAGATACGCAGTATTTT. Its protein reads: CASRKGINTDTQYF.